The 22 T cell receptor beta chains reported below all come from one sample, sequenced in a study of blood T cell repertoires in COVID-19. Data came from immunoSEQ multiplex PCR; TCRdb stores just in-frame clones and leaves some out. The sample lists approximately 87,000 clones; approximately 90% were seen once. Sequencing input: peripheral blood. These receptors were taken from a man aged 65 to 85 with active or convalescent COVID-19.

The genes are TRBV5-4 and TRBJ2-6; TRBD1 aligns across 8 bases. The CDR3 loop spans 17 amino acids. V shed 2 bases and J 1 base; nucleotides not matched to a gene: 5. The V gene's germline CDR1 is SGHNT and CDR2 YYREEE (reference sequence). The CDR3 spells CASSFRTGRSGANVLTF. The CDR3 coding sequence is TGTGCCAGCAGCTTTCGGACAGGGAGGTCTGGGGCCAACGTCCTGACTTTC.

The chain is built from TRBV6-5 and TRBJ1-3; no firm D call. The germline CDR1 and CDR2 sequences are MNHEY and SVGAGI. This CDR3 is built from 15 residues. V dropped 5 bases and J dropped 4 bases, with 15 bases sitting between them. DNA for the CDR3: TGTGCCAGCAGTCCCCGCCGGGGATTCGGAAACACCATATATTTT. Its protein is CASSPRRGFGNTIYF.

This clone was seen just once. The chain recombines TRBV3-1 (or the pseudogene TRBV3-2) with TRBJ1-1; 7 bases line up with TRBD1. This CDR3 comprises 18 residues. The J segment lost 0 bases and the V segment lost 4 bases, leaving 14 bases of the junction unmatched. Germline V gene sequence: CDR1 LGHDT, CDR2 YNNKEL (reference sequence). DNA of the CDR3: TGTGCCAGCAGCCCCCCGGGTGGGCCAGGGGGTTTGAACACTGAAGCTTTCTTT. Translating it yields CASSPPGGPGGLNTEAFF.

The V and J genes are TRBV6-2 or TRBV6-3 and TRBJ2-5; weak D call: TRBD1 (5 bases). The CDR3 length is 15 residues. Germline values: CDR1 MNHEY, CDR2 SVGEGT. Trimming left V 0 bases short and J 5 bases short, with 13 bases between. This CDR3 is CASSYSGPPGETQYF. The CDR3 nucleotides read TGTGCCAGCAGTTACTCGGGCCCCCCAGGGGAGACCCAGTACTTC.

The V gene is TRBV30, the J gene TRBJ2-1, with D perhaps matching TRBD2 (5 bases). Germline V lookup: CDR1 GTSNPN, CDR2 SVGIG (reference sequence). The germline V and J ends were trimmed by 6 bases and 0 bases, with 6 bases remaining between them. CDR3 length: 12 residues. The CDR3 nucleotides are TGTGCCTGTGGGAGCTCCTACAATGAGCAGTTCTTC. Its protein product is CACGSSYNEQFF.

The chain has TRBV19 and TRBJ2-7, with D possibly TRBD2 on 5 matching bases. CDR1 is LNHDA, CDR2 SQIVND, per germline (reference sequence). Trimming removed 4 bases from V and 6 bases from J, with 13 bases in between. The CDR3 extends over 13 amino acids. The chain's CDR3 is CASSSWENSEQYF. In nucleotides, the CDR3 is TGTGCCAGTAGTAGTTGGGAGAACTCCGAGCAGTACTTC.

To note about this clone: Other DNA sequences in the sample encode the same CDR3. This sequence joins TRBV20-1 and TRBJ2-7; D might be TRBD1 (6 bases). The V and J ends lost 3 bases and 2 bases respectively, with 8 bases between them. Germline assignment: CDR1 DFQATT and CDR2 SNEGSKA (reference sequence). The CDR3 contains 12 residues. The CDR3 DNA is TGCAGTGCTAGTAAGGGGGCCTACGAGCAGTACTTC. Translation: CSASKGAYEQYF.

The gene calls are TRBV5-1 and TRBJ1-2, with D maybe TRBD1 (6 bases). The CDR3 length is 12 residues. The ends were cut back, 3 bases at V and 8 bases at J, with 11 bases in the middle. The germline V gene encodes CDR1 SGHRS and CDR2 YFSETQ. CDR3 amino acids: CASSSQGYGYTF. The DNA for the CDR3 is TGCGCCAGCAGCTCACAGGGTTACGGCTACACCTTC.

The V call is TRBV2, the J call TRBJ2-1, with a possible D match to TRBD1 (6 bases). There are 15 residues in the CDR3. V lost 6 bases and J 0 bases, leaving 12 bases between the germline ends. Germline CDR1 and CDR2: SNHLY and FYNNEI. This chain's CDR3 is CASRGAESSYNEQFF. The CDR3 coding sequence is TGTGCCAGCAGGGGGGCAGAGAGCTCCTACAATGAGCAGTTCTTC.

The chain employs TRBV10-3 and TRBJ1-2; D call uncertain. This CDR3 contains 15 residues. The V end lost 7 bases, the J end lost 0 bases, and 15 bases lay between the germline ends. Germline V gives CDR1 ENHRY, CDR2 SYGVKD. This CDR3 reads CAITGGQNSNYGYTF. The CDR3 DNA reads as TGTGCCATCACCGGCGGTCAGAATTCTAACTATGGCTACACCTTC.

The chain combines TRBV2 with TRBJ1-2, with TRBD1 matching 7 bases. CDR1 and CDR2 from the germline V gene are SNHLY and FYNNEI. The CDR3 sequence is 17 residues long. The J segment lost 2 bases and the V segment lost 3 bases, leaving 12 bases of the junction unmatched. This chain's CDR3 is CASSEGFRQGDNYGYTF. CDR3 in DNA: TGTGCCAGCAGTGAGGGATTCAGACAGGGAGACAACTATGGCTACACCTTC.

The CDR3 region has the DNA TGTGCCAGCAGTTCATTCGGACAGCTTAGCAATCAGCCCCAGCATTTT. Translation gives CASSSFGQLSNQPQHF. V gene TRBV6-6 combines with J gene TRBJ1-5; TRBD1 might be the D (6 bases). In germline, CDR1 is MNHNY, CDR2 SVGAGI (reference sequence). V was trimmed by 4 bases and J by 0 bases, leaving 13 bases between them. CDR3 length equals 16 residues.

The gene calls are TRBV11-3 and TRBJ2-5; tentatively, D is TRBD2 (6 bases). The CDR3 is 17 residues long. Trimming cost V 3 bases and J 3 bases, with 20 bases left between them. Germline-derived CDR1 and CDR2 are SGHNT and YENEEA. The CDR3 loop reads CASSFSGDGGPKETQYF. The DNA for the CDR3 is TGTGCCAGCAGCTTCTCGGGGGACGGTGGGCCCAAAGAGACCCAGTACTTC.

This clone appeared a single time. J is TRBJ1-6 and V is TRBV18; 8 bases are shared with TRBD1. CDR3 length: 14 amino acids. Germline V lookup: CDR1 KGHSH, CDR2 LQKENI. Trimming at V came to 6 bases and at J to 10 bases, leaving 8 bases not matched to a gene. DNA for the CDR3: TGTGCCAGCTCGCCCGGACAGGGAGGATCACCCCTCCACTTT. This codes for CASSPGQGGSPLHF.

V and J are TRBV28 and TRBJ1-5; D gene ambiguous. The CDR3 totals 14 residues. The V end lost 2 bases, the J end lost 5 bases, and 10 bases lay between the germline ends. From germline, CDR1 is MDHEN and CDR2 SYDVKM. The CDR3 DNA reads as TGTGCCAGCAGTTTAGCACAGACGTATCAGCCCCAGCATTTT. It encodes CASSLAQTYQPQHF.

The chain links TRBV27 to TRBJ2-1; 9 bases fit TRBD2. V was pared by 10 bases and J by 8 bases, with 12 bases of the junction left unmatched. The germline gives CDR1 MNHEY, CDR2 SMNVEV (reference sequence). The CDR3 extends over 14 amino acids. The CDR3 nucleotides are TGTGCCACCAGCACGGCGGGAGGGCTCGATGAGCAGTTCTTC. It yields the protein CATSTAGGLDEQFF.

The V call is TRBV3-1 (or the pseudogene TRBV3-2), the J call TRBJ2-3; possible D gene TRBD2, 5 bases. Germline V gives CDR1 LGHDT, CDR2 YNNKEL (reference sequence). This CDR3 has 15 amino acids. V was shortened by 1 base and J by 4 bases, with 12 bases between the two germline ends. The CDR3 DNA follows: TGTGCCAGCAGCCAAGGGCCTCTTAGCGCAGATACGCAGTATTTT. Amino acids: CASSQGPLSADTQYF.

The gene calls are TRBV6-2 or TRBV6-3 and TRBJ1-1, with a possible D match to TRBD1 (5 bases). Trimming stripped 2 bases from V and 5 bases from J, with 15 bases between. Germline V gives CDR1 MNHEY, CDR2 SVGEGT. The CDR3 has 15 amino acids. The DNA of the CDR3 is TGTGCCAGCAGTTACCCTTACAGGCGACCAACTGAAGCTTTCTTT. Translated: CASSYPYRRPTEAFF.

CDR3 sequence (DNA): TGTGCCAGCAGGGGACAGGGAATCTATAATTCACCCCTCCACTTT. It yields the protein CASRGQGIYNSPLHF. The gene calls are TRBV28 and TRBJ1-6; TRBD1 aligns across 9 bases. The trim removed 6 bases at V and 3 bases at J, leaving 3 bases unmatched. CDR1 is MDHEN, CDR2 SYDVKM, per germline. This CDR3 has 15 residues.

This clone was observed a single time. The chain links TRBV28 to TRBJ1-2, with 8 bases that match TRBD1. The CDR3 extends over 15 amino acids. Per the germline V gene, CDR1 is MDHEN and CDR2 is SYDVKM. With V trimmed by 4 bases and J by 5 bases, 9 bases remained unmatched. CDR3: CASSSSTGARYGYTF. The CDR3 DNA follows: TGTGCCAGCAGTTCGTCGACAGGGGCGCGGTATGGCTACACCTTC.

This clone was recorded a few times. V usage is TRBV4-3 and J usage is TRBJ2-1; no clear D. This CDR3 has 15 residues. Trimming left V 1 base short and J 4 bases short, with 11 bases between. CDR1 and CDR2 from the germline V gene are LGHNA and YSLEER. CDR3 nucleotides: TGCGCCAGCAGCCAAGGTTCCCTACTTTACAATGAGCAGTTCTTC. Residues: CASSQGSLLYNEQFF.

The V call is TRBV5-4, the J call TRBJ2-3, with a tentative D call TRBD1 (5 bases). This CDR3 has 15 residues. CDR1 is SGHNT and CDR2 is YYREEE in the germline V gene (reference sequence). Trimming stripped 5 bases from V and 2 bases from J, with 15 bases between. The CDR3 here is CASRRQSRATDTQYF. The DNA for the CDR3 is TGTGCCAGCAGACGACAGTCCAGGGCCACAGATACGCAGTATTTT. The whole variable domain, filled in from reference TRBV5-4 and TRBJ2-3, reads ETGVTQSPTHLIKTRGQQVTLRCSSQSGHNTVSWYQQALGQGPQFIFQYYREEENGRGNFPPRFSGLQFPNYSSELNVNALELDDSALYLCASRRQSRATDTQYFGPGTRLTVL.